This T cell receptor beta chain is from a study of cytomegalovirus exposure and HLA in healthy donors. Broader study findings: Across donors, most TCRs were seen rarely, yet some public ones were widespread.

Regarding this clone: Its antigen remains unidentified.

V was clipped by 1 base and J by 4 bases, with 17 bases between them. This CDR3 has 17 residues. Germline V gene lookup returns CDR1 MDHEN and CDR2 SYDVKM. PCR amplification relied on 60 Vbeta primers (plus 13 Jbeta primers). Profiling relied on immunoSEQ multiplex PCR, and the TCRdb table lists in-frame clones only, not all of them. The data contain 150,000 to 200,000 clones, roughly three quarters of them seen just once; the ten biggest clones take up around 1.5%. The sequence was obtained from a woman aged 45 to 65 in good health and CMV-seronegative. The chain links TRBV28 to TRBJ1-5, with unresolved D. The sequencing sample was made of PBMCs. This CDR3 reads CASSLSFGEVENQPQHF. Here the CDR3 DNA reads TGTGCCAGCAGTTTATCCTTCGGGGAGGTAGAAAATCAGCCCCAGCATTTT.